A single sample is the source of the 30 T cell receptor beta chains below, sequenced in a study of PD-1 blockade in mismatch repair-deficient tumors. This sample's time point: approximately 10-day in vitro stimulation with candidate mutation-associated neoantigen peptide 1. Antigen specificity for these receptors is unknown. Sequencing used immunoSEQ multiplex PCR; TCRdb keeps in-frame clones, though not all of them. The sample has approximately 8,300 clones; roughly 87% are singletons. The sample in question was cells cultured in vitro, obtained from a patient treated with pembrolizumab. The receptor set was obtained from an adult with mismatch repair-deficient cancer.

In this sample, this clone turned up once. The chain uses TRBV20-1 and TRBJ2-7; weak D call: TRBD2 (6 bases). Germline-derived CDR1 and CDR2 are DFQATT and SNEGSKA (reference sequence). This CDR3 region has 11 residues. The CDR3 DNA reads TGCAGCGGAGGCGGGACCTACGAGCAGTACTTC. Translation gives CSGGGTYEQYF.

The chain is built from TRBV19 and TRBJ2-7, with 7 bases matching TRBD1. Trimming cost V 6 bases and J 0 bases; bases outside gene matches: 2. The CDR3 contains 13 residues. The V gene's germline CDR1 is LNHDA and CDR2 SQIVND (reference sequence). The CDR3 DNA sequence: TGTGCCAGTAGCGGGGACAGCTCCTACGAGCAGTACTTC. Protein sequence: CASSGDSSYEQYF.

The chain couples TRBV7-3 to TRBJ2-7, with 7 bases identical to TRBD1. The CDR3 is 14 residues long. CDR1 SGHTA and CDR2 FQGTGA come from the germline V gene. V lost 5 bases and J lost 2; bases outside the gene matches: 6. The CDR3 reads CASSQGTVPYEQYF. Here the CDR3 DNA reads TGTGCCAGCAGCCAAGGGACAGTGCCCTACGAGCAGTACTTC.

The chain is built from TRBV18 and TRBJ1-4, with D possibly TRBD1 on 6 matching bases. The ends were cut back, 3 bases at V and 3 bases at J, with 8 bases in the middle. The CDR3 covers 14 residues. Germline values: CDR1 KGHSH, CDR2 LQKENI. The CDR3: CASSPDRANEKLFF. The CDR3 nucleotides are TGTGCCAGCTCACCGGACAGAGCTAATGAAAAACTGTTTTTT.

This clone was seen only once. This sequence joins TRBV27 and TRBJ2-3, with D tentatively TRBD2 (6 bases). CDR1 is MNHEY, CDR2 SMNVEV, per germline (reference sequence). CDR3 length: 13 residues. V was clipped by 3 bases and J by 4 bases, with 8 bases between them. The CDR3 DNA is TGTGCCAGCAGTTTGGGGGGATCAGATACGCAGTATTTT. It specifies CASSLGGSDTQYF.

Remarks on this clone: A junction boundary mismatches the germline segment, possibly from a read error. The chain combines TRBV6-1 with TRBJ1-5; the D gene is possibly TRBD1 (5 bases). The germline V gene encodes CDR1 MNHNS and CDR2 SASEGT. The CDR3 loop spans 14 amino acids. The DNA for the CDR3 is TGTGCCAGCAGGGAAGTGGGGGGGGATCAGCCCCAGCATTTT. Protein: CASREVGGDQPQHF.

V usage is TRBV7-6 and J usage is TRBJ2-6; D might be TRBD1 (5 bases). The CDR3 contains 16 residues. CDR1 and CDR2 (germline): SGHVS, FNYEAQ. Trimming pared 5 bases from V and 0 bases from J, leaving 11 bases between. The CDR3 nucleotides read TGTGCCAGCAGCCCTACAGGAGTCTCTGGGGCCAACGTCCTGACTTTC. Amino acids: CASSPTGVSGANVLTF.

The CDR3 spells CASGFIDRAAGELFF. DNA of the CDR3: TGTGCCAGCGGATTTATCGACAGGGCCGCCGGGGAGCTGTTTTTT. This rearrangement joins TRBV28 to TRBJ2-2, with 7 positions matching TRBD1. From germline, CDR1 is MDHEN and CDR2 SYDVKM. The CDR3 is made up of 15 amino acids. Unmatched junction bases numbered 12, after V lost 8 bases and J lost 6 bases.

The chain recombines TRBV2 with TRBJ1-1, with D perhaps matching TRBD1 (6 bases). Germline CDR1 is SNHLY and CDR2 is FYNNEI. The CDR3 runs to 14 residues. Deletions cut 7 bases from V and 4 bases from J, with 16 bases between. The CDR3 DNA reads TGTGCCAGCACCACGAACAGGGAAGTCACTGAAGCTTTCTTT. Its translation is CASTTNREVTEAFF. Full variable domain (remainder filled in from reference TRBV2 and TRBJ1-1): EPEVTQTPSHQVTQMGQEVILRCVPISNHLYFYWYRQILGQKVEFLVSFYNNEISEKSEIFDDQFSVERPDGSNFTLKIRSTKLEDSAMYFCASTTNREVTEAFFGQGTRLTVV.

V and J are TRBV7-9 and TRBJ1-2; no reliable D call. V was trimmed by 1 base and J by 6 bases, leaving 9 bases between them. CDR3 length: 13 residues. The V gene's germline CDR1 is SEHNR and CDR2 FQNEAQ (reference sequence). The chain's CDR3 is CASSLGKGHGYTF. The CDR3, as DNA: TGTGCCAGCAGCTTAGGTAAAGGGCATGGCTACACCTTC. Based on the CDR3 plus reference TRBV7-9 and TRBJ1-2, the full variable domain is DTGVSQNPRHKITKRGQNVTFRCDPISEHNRLYWYRQTLGQGPEFLTYFQNEAQLEKSRLLSDRFSAERPKGSFSTLEIQRTEQGDSAMYLCASSLGKGHGYTFGSGTRLTVV.

The CDR3 loop reads CASMDRDNQPQHF. CDR3 in DNA: TGTGCCAGCATGGACAGAGACAATCAGCCCCAGCATTTT. The J gene is TRBJ1-5, the V gene TRBV6-1, with a weak D call TRBD1 (6 bases). Per germline, CDR1 MNHNS and CDR2 SASEGT. V lost 7 bases to trimming and J lost 3 bases, with 10 bases between them. The CDR3 contains 13 residues.

The rearrangement links TRBV7-2 to TRBJ1-1; D perhaps matches TRBD1 (5 bases). Trimming shortened V by 6 bases and J by 7 bases, and 15 bases separated the two germline ends. This CDR3 is built from 13 residues. Germline V gives CDR1 SGHTA, CDR2 FQGNSA. The CDR3 spells CASRGSGPLEAFF. CDR3 sequence (DNA): TGTGCCAGCAGAGGGTCGGGACCGCTTGAAGCTTTCTTT.

The V gene is TRBV5-4, the J gene TRBJ1-1; 7 bases agree with TRBD1. V shed 3 bases, J shed 2 bases, and the junction held 4 bases outside the gene matches. Germline CDR1 reads SGHNT; CDR2 reads YYREEE (reference sequence). This CDR3 comprises 14 residues. In DNA form, the CDR3 reads TGTGCCAGCAGCTCGGGACAGTCCAACACTGAAGCTTTCTTT. This gives the protein CASSSGQSNTEAFF.

CDR3 sequence: CASSFEGVIYNEQFF. The CDR3 bases are TGTGCCAGCAGCTTTGAAGGGGTCATTTACAATGAGCAGTTCTTC. The gene calls are TRBV5-6 and TRBJ2-1, with D possibly TRBD1 on 5 matching bases. Germline assignment: CDR1 SGHDT and CDR2 YYEEEE. V was shortened by 2 bases and J by 4 bases, with 13 bases between the two germline ends. This CDR3 is built from 15 residues.

This chain uses TRBV4-1 with TRBJ2-4; 8 bases agree with TRBD1. Germline loops: CDR1 MGHRA, CDR2 YSYEKL. V was pared by 2 bases and J by 7 bases, with 7 bases of the junction left unmatched. The CDR3 spans 15 residues. This chain's CDR3 is CASSQPGQGRNIQYF. The CDR3 nucleotides read TGCGCCAGCAGCCAACCAGGACAGGGACGGAACATTCAGTACTTC.

The chain carries TRBV28 and TRBJ2-3; tentatively, D is TRBD1 (6 bases). This CDR3 contains 14 residues. Germline CDR1 reads MDHEN; CDR2 reads SYDVKM. The V gene lost 6 bases and the J gene lost 1 base, with 11 bases spanning the gap. The CDR3 DNA follows: TGTGCCAGCAGGCCGGGACATCGCACAGATACGCAGTATTTT. It codes for CASRPGHRTDTQYF.

This chain uses TRBV5-1 with TRBJ2-3; 11 nucleotides align to TRBD2. V lost 4 bases, J lost 3 bases, and 4 bases stayed unmatched. The germline V gene has CDR1 SGHRS and CDR2 YFSETQ. The CDR3 consists of 15 residues. Here the CDR3 DNA reads TGCGCCAGCAGCCCTCGGACTAGCGGGACAGATACGCAGTATTTT. Translation gives CASSPRTSGTDTQYF. Based on the CDR3 plus reference TRBV5-1 and TRBJ2-3, the full variable domain is KAGVTQTPRYLIKTRGQQVTLSCSPISGHRSVSWYQQTPGQGLQFLFEYFSETQRNKGNFPGRFSGRQFSNSRSEMNVSTLELGDSALYLCASSPRTSGTDTQYFGPGTRLTVL.

The rearrangement joins TRBV2 to TRBJ2-7, with 8 bases identical to TRBD2. Germline loops: CDR1 SNHLY, CDR2 FYNNEI. CDR3 length: 14 residues. V lost 2 bases, J lost 6 bases, and 6 bases stayed unmatched. DNA of the CDR3: TGTGCCAGCAGTGAAAAGTCGCGGGAGGCCGAGCAGTACTTC. Its translation: CASSEKSREAEQYF.

The chain employs TRBV28 and TRBJ2-1, with D uncertain. The CDR3 spans 15 residues. The V and J ends lost 5 bases and 2 bases respectively, with 13 bases between them. Germline CDR1 and CDR2: MDHEN and SYDVKM. CDR3 DNA sequence: TGTGCCAGCAGTCCTAGTTTGGAGACCTACAATGAGCAGTTCTTC. Its translation: CASSPSLETYNEQFF.

This clone was found a few times. One end of the junction varies from germline; a read error may be responsible. This chain joins TRBV7-7 and TRBJ2-1; TRBD2 matches 11 bases. CDR3 length: 15 amino acids. Germline-derived CDR1 and CDR2 are SSHAT and FNYEAQ (reference sequence). In DNA, the CDR3 is TGTGCTAGCAGCTTATCACTAGCGGGAGCCCATGAGCAGTTCTTC. It is translated as CASSLSLAGAHEQFF.

This chain joins TRBV5-1 and TRBJ2-5, with 14 bases identical to TRBD2. Germline-derived CDR1 and CDR2 are SGHRS and YFSETQ. The CDR3 covers 17 residues. Trimming took 4 bases from V and 4 from J; bases not matched to a gene: 9. CDR3 residues: CASSPSGLAGVRETQYF. CDR3 nucleotides: TGCGCCAGCAGCCCGTCGGGACTAGCGGGAGTTAGAGAGACCCAGTACTTC.

CDR3 coding DNA: TGTGCCAGTAGTATAGCGGGAGCTCTCTACAATGAGCAGTTCTTC. Amino acid sequence: CASSIAGALYNEQFF. V gene TRBV19 combines with J gene TRBJ2-1; D may be TRBD2 (6 bases). Looked up from germline, CDR1 is LNHDA and CDR2 is SQIVND (reference sequence). Trimming shortened V by 1 base and J by 3 bases, and 10 bases separated the two germline ends. This CDR3 is built from 15 residues.

This chain joins TRBV19 and TRBJ2-2, with TRBD1 matching 8 bases. V shed 8 bases, J shed 4 bases, and the junction held 12 bases outside the gene matches. This CDR3 region has 16 residues. The germline V gene encodes CDR1 LNHDA and CDR2 SQIVND (reference sequence). The CDR3 sequence: CASGRQGTSATGELFF. The CDR3 bases are TGTGCCAGTGGTAGACAGGGGACGTCGGCCACCGGGGAGCTGTTTTTT.

The chain links TRBV7-3 to TRBJ2-5; D tentatively fits TRBD1 or TRBD2 (5 bases each). Between the trimmed V and J ends, which lost 5 bases and 7 bases, there was a span of 17 bases. There are 14 residues in the CDR3. Germline loops: CDR1 SGHTA, CDR2 FQGTGA. The CDR3 here is CASSASGTTRTQYF. The CDR3 DNA reads as TGTGCCAGCAGCGCCTCCGGGACGACGCGGACCCAGTACTTC.

The chain combines TRBV15 with TRBJ2-2, with D possibly matching TRBD1 (5 bases). Trimming pared 0 bases from V and 1 base from J, leaving 6 bases between. CDR1 and CDR2 (germline): LNHNV, YYDKDF (reference sequence). The CDR3 runs to 15 residues. The CDR3 DNA sequence: TGTGCCACCAGCAGAGATAGGGGGAACACCGGGGAGCTGTTTTTT. Translated, it gives CATSRDRGNTGELFF.

This clone came up once. The chain combines TRBV10-3 with TRBJ2-7; 10 bases are a match to TRBD2. The V and J ends lost 0 bases and 7 bases, in that order; junction bases with no gene match: 12. Germline V gene lookup returns CDR1 ENHRY and CDR2 SYGVKD. This CDR3 comprises 17 residues. The CDR3 is CAISESVILAGEREQYF. The CDR3 nucleotides are TGTGCCATCAGTGAGTCGGTCATCCTAGCGGGAGAAAGGGAGCAGTACTTC.

The rearrangement joins TRBV5-5 to TRBJ2-7; 7 bases align to TRBD1. J lost 3 bases, V lost 0 bases, and 9 bases had no gene match. Germline CDR1 SGHKS, CDR2 YYEKEE (reference sequence). The CDR3 sequence is 16 residues long. The CDR3 loop is CASSLAVGTDIYEQYF. In DNA, the CDR3 is TGTGCCAGCAGCTTGGCCGTCGGGACAGATATCTACGAGCAGTACTTC.

This chain links TRBV18 with TRBJ2-5; TRBD1 matches at 7 bases. Germline CDR1 and CDR2: KGHSH and LQKENI. The CDR3 spans 17 residues. Trimming removed 6 bases from V and 0 bases from J; junction bases left unmatched: 13. The DNA for the CDR3 is TGTGCCAGCTCCCTCCAACAGGGGTTATTAAACCAAGAGACCCAGTACTTC. Its protein product is CASSLQQGLLNQETQYF.

V usage is TRBV7-9 and J usage is TRBJ2-2, with TRBD1 as a possible D gene (6 bases). In germline, CDR1 is SEHNR, CDR2 FQNEAQ (reference sequence). This CDR3 is 17 amino acids long. V lost 0 bases, J lost 3 bases, and 14 bases lay in between. As DNA, the CDR3 is TGTGCCAGCAGCTTAGCGGGGGCAGGCGAATACACCGGGGAGCTGTTTTTT. It yields the protein CASSLAGAGEYTGELFF.

The chain recombines TRBV28 with TRBJ1-2; D is possibly TRBD1 (6 bases). V was shortened by 3 bases and J by 5 bases, with 19 bases between the two germline ends. This CDR3 comprises 16 residues. CDR1 and CDR2 (germline): MDHEN, SYDVKM. The CDR3 sequence: CASSFPDSQRLYGYTF. The CDR3 DNA is TGTGCCAGCAGTTTTCCGGACAGTCAGAGGCTTTATGGCTACACCTTC.